These 7 T cell receptor beta chains were sequenced from one sample in a study of shared clonotypes between healthy human individuals. Sequenced by immunoSEQ multiplex PCR; TCRdb stores in-frame clones only, minus some. This sample has approximately 2.1 million clones, with more than 80% found just once. The sequenced sample was naive CD4+ T cells from PBMCs. Subset meaning: CD45RA+ positively selected. The receptors here all came from a man aged 18 to 30 in good health. Some clones in this sample may be carry-over from other donors' samples.

The chain has TRBV6-6 and TRBJ2-1; 9 nucleotides align to TRBD2. CDR3 length: 15 residues. The germline V gene has CDR1 MNHNY and CDR2 SVGAGI (reference sequence). Trimming took 0 bases from V and 8 from J; bases not matched to a gene: 5. The CDR3 DNA reads TGTGCCAGCAGTTACTCGTTTGCGGGGGGGCATGAGCAGTTCTTC. Its protein is CASSYSFAGGHEQFF.

This clone appeared a single time. The rearrangement links TRBV5-1 to TRBJ2-1; 8 nucleotides line up with TRBD2. Germline CDR1 is SGHRS and CDR2 is YFSETQ. This CDR3 has 14 residues. Trimming cost V 3 bases and J 7 bases; bases outside gene matches: 6. The CDR3 sequence is CASSSSLAENEQFF. The CDR3 nucleotides read TGCGCCAGCAGCTCCTCACTAGCGGAGAATGAGCAGTTCTTC.

The rearrangement uses TRBV30 and TRBJ2-2; 8 nucleotides align to TRBD1. Germline V gene lookup returns CDR1 GTSNPN and CDR2 SVGIG (reference sequence). V lost 7 bases and J lost 6; bases outside the gene matches: 13. CDR3 length: 15 residues. The CDR3, as DNA: TGTGCCTACACCAGACAGGGGTTCACTCCCGGGGAGCTGTTTTTT. This translates into CAYTRQGFTPGELFF.

V gene TRBV5-1 combines with J gene TRBJ1-1; D is unresolved. The CDR3 runs to 14 residues. CDR1 and CDR2 (germline): SGHRS, YFSETQ. The V end was cut by 3 bases, the J end by 1 base, with 10 bases between. The CDR3 region is CASSSPRGNTEAFF. The CDR3 DNA is TGCGCCAGCAGCTCCCCCCGGGGGAACACTGAAGCTTTCTTT.

This clone showed up just once. V is TRBV10-3 and J is TRBJ2-7; 8 positions match TRBD1. J lost 2 bases, V lost 3 bases, and 9 bases had no gene match. The CDR3 is made up of 16 amino acids. Germline V gene data show CDR1 as ENHRY and CDR2 as SYGVKD. The CDR3 bases are TGTGCCATCAGTGAAGGCGGACAGGGTAGAACCTACGAGCAGTACTTC. Encoded protein: CAISEGGQGRTYEQYF.

The chain uses TRBV19 and TRBJ2-5, with 10 bases fitting TRBD2. In germline, CDR1 is LNHDA, CDR2 SQIVND (reference sequence). This CDR3 has 18 residues. Trimming took 7 bases from V and 2 from J; bases not matched to a gene: 16. The CDR3 DNA is TGTGCCAGTACCCCAAGGTACCTAGCGGGAGTGTCACAAGAGACCCAGTACTTC. Translated, it gives CASTPRYLAGVSQETQYF.

This clone was recorded only once. The genes are TRBV9 and TRBJ2-1, with 7 bases fitting TRBD1. CDR3 size: 14 residues. CDR1 SGDLS and CDR2 YYNGEE come from the germline V gene. Trimming removed 1 base from V and 6 bases from J; junction bases left unmatched: 4. The CDR3 nucleotides are TGTGCCAGCAGCGTAAAGGGGGCGCTCAATGAGCAGTTCTTC. As protein: CASSVKGALNEQFF.